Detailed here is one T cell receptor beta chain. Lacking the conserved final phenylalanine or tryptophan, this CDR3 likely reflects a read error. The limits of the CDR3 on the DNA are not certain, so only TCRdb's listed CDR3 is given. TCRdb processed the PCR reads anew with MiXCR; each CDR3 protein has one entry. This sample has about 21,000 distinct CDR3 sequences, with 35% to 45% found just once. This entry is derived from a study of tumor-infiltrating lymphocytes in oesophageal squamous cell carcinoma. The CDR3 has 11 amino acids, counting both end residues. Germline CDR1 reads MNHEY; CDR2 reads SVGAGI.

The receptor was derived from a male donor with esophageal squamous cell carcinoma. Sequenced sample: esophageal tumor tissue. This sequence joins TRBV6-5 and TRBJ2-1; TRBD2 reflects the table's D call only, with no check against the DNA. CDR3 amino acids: CASSYSVGGGS.